Sequencing of this T cell receptor (beta chain) was carried out in a study of OX40 agonist ivuxolimab in advanced cancers. TCRdb keeps only in-frame clones here, not all; method: immunoSEQ multiplex PCR. There are some 90,000 clones in the sample; 90% to 95% occur only once, and roughly 1.1% lies in the top ten. Researchers took blood at baseline, on cycle 4 day 1, and on cycle 7 day 1. CDR3 length: 16 residues. The sequences come from CD4+ or CD8+ T cells sorted from blood, collected in a trial of the OX40 agonist ivuxolimab. This receptor was identified in an adult with an advanced solid tumor such as melanoma, head and neck, liver or kidney cancer. This rearrangement joins TRBV21-1 to TRBJ2-3. TRBV21-1 is noted as a pseudogene. The CDR3 DNA sequence: TGTGCCAGCAGCTCTCGGGACGGATCTAGCACAGATACGCAGTATTTT. Amino acids: CASSSRDGSSTDTQYF.